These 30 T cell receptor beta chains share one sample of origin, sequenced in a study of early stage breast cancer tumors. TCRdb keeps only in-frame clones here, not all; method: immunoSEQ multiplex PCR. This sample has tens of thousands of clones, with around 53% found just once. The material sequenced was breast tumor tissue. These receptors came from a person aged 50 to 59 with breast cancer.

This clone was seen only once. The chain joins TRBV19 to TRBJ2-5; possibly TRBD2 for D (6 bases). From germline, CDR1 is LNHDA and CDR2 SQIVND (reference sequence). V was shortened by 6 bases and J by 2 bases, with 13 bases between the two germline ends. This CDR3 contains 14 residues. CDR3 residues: CASRDGSLQETQYF. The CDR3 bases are TGTGCCAGTAGGGACGGGAGCTTACAAGAGACCCAGTACTTC.

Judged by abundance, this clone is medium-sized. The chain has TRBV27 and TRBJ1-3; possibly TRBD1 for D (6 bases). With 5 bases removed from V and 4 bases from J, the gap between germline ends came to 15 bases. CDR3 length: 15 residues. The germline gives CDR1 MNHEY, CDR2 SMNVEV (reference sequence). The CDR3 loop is CASSLTGAGGNTIYF. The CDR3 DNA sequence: TGTGCCAGCAGTCTCACGGGGGCAGGCGGAAACACCATATATTTT.

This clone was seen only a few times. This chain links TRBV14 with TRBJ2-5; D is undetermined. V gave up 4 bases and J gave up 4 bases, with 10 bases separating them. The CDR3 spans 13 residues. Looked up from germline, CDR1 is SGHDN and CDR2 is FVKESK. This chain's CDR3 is CASSRARPETQYF. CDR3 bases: TGTGCCAGCAGCCGTGCCAGGCCAGAGACCCAGTACTTC.

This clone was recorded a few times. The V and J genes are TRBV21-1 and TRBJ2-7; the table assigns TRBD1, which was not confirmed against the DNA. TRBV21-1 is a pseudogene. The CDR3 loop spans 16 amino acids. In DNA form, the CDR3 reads TGTGCCAGCAGCAAAGAGATCCCACAGGGGCCCTGCGAGCAGTACTTC. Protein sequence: CASSKEIPQGPCEQYF.

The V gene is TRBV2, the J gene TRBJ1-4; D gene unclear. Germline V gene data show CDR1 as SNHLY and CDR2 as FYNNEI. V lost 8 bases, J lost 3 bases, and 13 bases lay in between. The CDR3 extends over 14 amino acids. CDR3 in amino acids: CASSFYRANEKLFF. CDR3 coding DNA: TGTGCCAGCTCCTTCTATCGAGCTAATGAAAAACTGTTTTTT.

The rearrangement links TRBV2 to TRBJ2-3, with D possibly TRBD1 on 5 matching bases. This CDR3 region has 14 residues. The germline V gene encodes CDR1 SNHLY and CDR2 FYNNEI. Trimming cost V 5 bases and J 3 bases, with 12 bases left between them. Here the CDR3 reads CASSYTPGTDTQYF. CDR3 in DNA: TGTGCCAGCAGTTACACCCCAGGGACAGATACGCAGTATTTT.

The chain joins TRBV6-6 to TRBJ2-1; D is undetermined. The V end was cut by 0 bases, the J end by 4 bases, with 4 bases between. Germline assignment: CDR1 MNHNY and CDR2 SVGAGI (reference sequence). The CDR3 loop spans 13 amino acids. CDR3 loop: CASSYSGYNEQFF. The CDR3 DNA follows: TGTGCCAGCAGTTACTCGGGTTACAATGAGCAGTTCTTC.

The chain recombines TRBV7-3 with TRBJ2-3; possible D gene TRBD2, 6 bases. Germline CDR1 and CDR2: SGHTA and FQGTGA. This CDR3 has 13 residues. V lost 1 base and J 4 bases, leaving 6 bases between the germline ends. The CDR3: CASSLRGADTQYF. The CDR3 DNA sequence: TGTGCCAGCAGCTTAAGGGGGGCAGATACGCAGTATTTT.

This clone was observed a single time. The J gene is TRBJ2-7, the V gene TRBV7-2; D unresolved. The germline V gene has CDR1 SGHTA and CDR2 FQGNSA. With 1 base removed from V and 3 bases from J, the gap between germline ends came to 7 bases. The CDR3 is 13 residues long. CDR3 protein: CASSLDGFYEQYF. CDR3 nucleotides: TGTGCCAGCAGCTTAGACGGTTTCTACGAGCAGTACTTC.

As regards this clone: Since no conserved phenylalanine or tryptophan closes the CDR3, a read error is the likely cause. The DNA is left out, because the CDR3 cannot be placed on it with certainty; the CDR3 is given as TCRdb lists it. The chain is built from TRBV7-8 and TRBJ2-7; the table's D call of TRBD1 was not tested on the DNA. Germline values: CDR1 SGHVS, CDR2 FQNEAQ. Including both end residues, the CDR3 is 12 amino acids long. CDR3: CASSLDPGSYRI.

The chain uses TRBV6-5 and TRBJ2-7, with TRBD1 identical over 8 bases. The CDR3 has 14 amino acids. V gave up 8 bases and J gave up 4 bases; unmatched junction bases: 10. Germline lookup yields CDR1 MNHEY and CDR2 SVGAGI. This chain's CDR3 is CASRGQGDGYEQYF. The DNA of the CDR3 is TGTGCCAGCCGTGGACAGGGAGATGGTTACGAGCAGTACTTC.

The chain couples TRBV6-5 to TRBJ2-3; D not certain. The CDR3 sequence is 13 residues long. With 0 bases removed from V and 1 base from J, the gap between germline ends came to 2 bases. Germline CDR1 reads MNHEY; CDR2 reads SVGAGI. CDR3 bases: TGTGCCAGCAGTTACTCGGGCACAGATACGCAGTATTTT. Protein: CASSYSGTDTQYF.

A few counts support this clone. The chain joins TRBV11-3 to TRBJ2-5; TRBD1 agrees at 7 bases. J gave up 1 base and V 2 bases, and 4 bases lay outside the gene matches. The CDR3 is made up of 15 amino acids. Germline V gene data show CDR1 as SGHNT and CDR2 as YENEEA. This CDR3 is CASSLYRGPQETQYF. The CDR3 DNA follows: TGTGCCAGCAGCTTATACAGGGGTCCCCAAGAGACCCAGTACTTC.

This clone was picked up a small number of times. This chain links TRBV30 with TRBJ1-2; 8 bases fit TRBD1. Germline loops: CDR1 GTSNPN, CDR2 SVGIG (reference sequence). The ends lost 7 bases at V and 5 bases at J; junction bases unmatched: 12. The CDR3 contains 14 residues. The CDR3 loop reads CALDRDRLGYGYTF. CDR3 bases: TGTGCCTTGGACCGGGACAGGTTAGGATATGGCTACACCTTC.

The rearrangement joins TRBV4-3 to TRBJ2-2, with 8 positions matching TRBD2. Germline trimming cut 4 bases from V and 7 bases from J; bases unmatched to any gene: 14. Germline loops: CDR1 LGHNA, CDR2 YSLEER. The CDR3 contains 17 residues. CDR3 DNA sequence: TGCGCCAGCAGCCTTAGACCGACGGGAACTAGCGGCGGGGAGCTGTTTTTT. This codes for CASSLRPTGTSGGELFF.

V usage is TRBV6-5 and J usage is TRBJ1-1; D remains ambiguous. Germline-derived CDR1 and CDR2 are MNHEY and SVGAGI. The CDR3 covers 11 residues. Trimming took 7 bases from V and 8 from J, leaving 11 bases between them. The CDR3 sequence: CASTRTGEAFF. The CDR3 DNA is TGTGCCAGCACTCGGACTGGAGAAGCTTTCTTT.

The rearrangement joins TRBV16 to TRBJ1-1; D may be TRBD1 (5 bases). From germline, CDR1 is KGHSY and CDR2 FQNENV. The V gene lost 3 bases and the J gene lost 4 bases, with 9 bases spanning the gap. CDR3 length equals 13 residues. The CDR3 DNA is TGTGCCAGCAGCCATGGGGGGAGCACTGAAGCTTTCTTT. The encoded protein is CASSHGGSTEAFF.

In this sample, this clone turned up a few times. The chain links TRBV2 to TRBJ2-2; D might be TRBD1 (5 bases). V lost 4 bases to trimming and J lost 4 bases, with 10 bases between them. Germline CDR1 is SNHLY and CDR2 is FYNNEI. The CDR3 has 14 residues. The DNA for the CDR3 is TGTGCCAGCAGTGCCTTCCAGGGCACCGGGGAGCTGTTTTTT. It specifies CASSAFQGTGELFF.

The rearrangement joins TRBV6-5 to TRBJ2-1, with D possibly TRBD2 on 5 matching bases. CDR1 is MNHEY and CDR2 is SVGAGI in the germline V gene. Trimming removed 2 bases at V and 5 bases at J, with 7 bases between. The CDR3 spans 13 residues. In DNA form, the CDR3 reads TGTGCCAGCAGTTACCTGGGAGACAATGAGCAGTTCTTC. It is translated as CASSYLGDNEQFF.

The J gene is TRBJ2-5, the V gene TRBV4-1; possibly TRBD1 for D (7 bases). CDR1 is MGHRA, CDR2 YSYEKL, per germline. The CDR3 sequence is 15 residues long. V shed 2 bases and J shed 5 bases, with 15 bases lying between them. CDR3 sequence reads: CASSQRTGGGETQYF. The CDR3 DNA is TGCGCCAGCAGCCAAAGGACAGGCGGAGGGGAGACCCAGTACTTC.

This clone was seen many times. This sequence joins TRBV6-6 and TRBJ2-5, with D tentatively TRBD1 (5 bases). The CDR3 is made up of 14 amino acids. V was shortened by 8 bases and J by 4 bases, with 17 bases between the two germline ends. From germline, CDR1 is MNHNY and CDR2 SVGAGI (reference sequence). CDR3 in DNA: TGTGCCAGCTTAGGTAGTCAGGGAAGAGAGACCCAGTACTTC. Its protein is CASLGSQGRETQYF.

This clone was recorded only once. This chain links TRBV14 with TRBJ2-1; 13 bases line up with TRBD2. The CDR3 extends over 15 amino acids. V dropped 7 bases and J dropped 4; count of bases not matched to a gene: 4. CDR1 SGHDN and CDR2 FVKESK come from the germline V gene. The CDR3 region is CASTRLAGGYNEQFF. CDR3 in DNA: TGTGCCAGCACGCGACTAGCGGGAGGTTACAATGAGCAGTTCTTC. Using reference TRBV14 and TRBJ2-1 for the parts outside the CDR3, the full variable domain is EAGVTQFPSHSVIEKGQTVTLRCDPISGHDNLYWYRRVMGKEIKFLLHFVKESKQDESGMPNNRFLAERTGGTYSTLKVQPAELEDSGVYFCASTRLAGGYNEQFFGPGTRLTVL.

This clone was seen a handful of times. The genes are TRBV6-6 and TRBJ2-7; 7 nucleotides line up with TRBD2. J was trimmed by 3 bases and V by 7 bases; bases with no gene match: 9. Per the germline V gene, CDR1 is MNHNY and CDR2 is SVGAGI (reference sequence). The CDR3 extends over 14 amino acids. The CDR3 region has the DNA TGTGCCAGCACCGTGCTAGCGGATCTCTACGAGCAGTACTTC. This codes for CASTVLADLYEQYF.

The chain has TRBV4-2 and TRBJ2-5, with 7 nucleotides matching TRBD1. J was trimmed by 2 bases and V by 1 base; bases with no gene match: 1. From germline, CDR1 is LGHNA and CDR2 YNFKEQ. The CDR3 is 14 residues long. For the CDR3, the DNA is TGTGCCAGCAGCCAAGCGGGACAGCAAGAGACCCAGTACTTC. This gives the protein CASSQAGQQETQYF.

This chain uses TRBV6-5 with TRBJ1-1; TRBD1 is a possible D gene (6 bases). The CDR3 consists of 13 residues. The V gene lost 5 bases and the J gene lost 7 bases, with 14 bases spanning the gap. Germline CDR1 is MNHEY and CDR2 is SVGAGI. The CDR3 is CASSRLQGYEAFF. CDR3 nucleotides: TGTGCCAGCAGTCGCCTGCAGGGGTATGAAGCTTTCTTT.

The CDR3 region is CASSLRSGLAGGSGEQYF. CDR3 DNA sequence: TGTGCCAGCAGCTTACGATCGGGACTAGCGGGAGGCTCTGGCGAGCAGTACTTC. V and J are TRBV11-2 and TRBJ2-7; 15 bases are shared with TRBD2. J was trimmed by 6 bases and V by 2 bases; bases with no gene match: 11. The CDR3 totals 18 residues. Germline V CDR1 and CDR2: SGHAT, FQNNGV.

The CDR3 protein is CASSESGVGELFF. The CDR3 DNA sequence: TGCGCCAGCAGTGAGAGCGGGGTCGGGGAGCTGTTTTTT. The V gene is TRBV10-1, the J gene TRBJ2-2, with 7 bases matching TRBD2. Losses at the gene ends were 2 bases for V and 7 bases for J; bases not matched to a gene: 1. This CDR3 has 13 residues. Germline CDR1 and CDR2: WNHNN and SYGVQD (reference sequence).

CDR3 sequence reads: CASSQVGTDTQYF. CDR3 bases: TGCGCCAGCAGCCAAGTAGGGACAGATACGCAGTATTTT. V usage is TRBV4-3 and J usage is TRBJ2-3; no reliable D call. The length of the CDR3 is 13 residues. V lost 1 base and J lost 3, with 5 bases in between. CDR1 is LGHNA, CDR2 YSLEER, per germline.

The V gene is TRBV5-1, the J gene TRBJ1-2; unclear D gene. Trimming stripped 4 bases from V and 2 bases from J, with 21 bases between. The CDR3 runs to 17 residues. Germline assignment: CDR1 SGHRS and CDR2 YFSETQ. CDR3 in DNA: TGCGCCAGCAGCGCGATAGGAGTGAGCAATCACAACTATGGCTACACCTTC. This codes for CASSAIGVSNHNYGYTF.

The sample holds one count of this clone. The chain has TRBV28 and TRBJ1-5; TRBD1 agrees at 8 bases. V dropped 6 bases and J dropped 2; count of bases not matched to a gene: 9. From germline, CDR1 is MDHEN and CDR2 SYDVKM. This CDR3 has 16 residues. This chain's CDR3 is CASRTIQGQGNQPQHF. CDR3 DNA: TGTGCCAGCAGAACTATACAGGGACAGGGCAATCAGCCCCAGCATTTT.